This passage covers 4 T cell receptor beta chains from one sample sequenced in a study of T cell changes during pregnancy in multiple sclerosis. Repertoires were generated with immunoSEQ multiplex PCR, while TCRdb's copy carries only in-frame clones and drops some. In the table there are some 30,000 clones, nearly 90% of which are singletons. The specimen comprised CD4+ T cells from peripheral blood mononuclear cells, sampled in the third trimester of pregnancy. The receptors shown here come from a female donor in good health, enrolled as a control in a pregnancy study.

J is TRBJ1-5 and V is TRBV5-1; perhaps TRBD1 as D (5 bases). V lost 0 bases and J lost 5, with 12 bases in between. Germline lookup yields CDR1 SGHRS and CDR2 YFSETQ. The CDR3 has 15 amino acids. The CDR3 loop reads CASSLEGRRDQPQHF. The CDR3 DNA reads TGCGCCAGCAGCTTGGAGGGGAGGAGGGATCAGCCCCAGCATTTT. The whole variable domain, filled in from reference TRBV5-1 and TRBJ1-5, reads KAGVTQTPRYLIKTRGQQVTLSCSPISGHRSVSWYQQTPGQGLQFLFEYFSETQRNKGNFPGRFSGRQFSNSRSEMNVSTLELGDSALYLCASSLEGRRDQPQHFGDGTRLSIL.

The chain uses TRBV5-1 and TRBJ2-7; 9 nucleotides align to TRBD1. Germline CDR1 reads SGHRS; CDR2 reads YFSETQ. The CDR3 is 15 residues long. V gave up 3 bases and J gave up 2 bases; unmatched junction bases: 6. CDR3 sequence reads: CASSSGRTGAYEQYF. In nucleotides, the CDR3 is TGCGCCAGCAGCTCGGGCAGGACAGGGGCCTACGAGCAGTACTTC.

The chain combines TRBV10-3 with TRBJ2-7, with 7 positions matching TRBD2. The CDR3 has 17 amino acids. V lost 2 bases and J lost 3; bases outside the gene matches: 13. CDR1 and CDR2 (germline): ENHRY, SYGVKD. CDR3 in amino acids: CAISERRLGGSGYEQYF. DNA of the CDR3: TGTGCCATCAGTGAGCGACGTTTAGGCGGGAGCGGCTACGAGCAGTACTTC.

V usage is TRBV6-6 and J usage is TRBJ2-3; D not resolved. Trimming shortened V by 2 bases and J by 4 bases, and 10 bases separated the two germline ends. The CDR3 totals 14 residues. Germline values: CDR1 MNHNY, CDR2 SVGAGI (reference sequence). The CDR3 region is CASSYPAAADTQYF. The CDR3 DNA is TGTGCCAGCAGTTACCCGGCGGCCGCAGATACGCAGTATTTT.